The 8 T cell receptor beta chains listed next were all sequenced from one sample in a study of monozygotic twins with inflammatory bowel disease. From its re-call of the 5' RACE reads, TCRdb lists each CDR3 protein once, without DNA. This sample's table reports approximately 110,000 distinct CDR3 sequences. Material: blood. These receptor sequences come from a human donor with ulcerative colitis or Crohn's disease, or a healthy co-twin of an affected twin (not recorded which).

V usage is TRBV11-3 and J usage is TRBJ2-3. The CDR3 spans 15 residues. Germline loops: CDR1 SGHNT, CDR2 YENEEA. CDR3 in amino acids: CASSLGLLYTDTQYF.

V usage is TRBV5-1 and J usage is TRBJ2-4; TCRdb calls TRBD1, which cannot be checked without DNA. The CDR3 spans 13 residues. Germline V gene data show CDR1 as SGHRS and CDR2 as YFSETQ. The CDR3 sequence is CASWRTGENIQYF.

The chain combines TRBV20-1 with TRBJ2-2; lacking DNA, the TRBD2 call made by TCRdb goes unchecked. Germline V gene sequence: CDR1 DFQATT, CDR2 SNEGSKA (reference sequence). This CDR3 is built from 17 residues. The CDR3 sequence: CSARGLAGESNTGELFF.

The rearrangement joins TRBV7-2 to TRBJ2-7; the D call of TRBD1 rests on TCRdb alone, since no DNA is present to check it. Per germline, CDR1 SGHTA and CDR2 FQGNSA. The CDR3 contains 15 residues. This CDR3 is CASSLGSRGAYEQYF.

The chain is built from TRBV20-1 and TRBJ1-1; with no DNA, the TCRdb D assignment of TRBD1 cannot be verified. This CDR3 comprises 16 residues. Germline CDR1 and CDR2: DFQATT and SNEGSKA (reference sequence). CDR3 residues: CSASLAGGILGTEAFF.

CDR3 amino acids: CASSGEGHWGEKLFF. This chain links TRBV5-1 with TRBJ1-4. The CDR3 runs to 15 residues. CDR1 is SGHRS, CDR2 YFSETQ, per germline.

The chain carries TRBV12-3 or TRBV12-4 and TRBJ1-2; checking the TCRdb D call of TRBD1 is not possible without DNA. This CDR3 comprises 14 residues. The CDR3 spells CASSPWTGGTGYTF.

The chain recombines TRBV28 with TRBJ1-5; TCRdb designates TRBD1, a call that cannot be tested without DNA. Germline V gene data show CDR1 as MDHEN and CDR2 as SYDVKM. This CDR3 is 15 amino acids long. The CDR3 here is CASSSGQWGDQPQHF.